Listed here are 24 T cell receptor beta chains from one sample, sequenced in a study of cytomegalovirus exposure and HLA in healthy donors. PCR was performed using 60 Vbeta and 13 Jbeta primers. Some clones are missing from TCRdb's copy, which holds only in-frame ones; the method was immunoSEQ multiplex PCR. The sample has 90,000 to 120,000 clones, about three quarters seen once. Sample: PBMCs. The receptors here all came from a young man in good health and CMV-seronegative.

The chain couples TRBV25-1 to TRBJ2-5; D might be TRBD1 (6 bases). The germline CDR1 and CDR2 sequences are MGHDK and SYGVNS. CDR3 length equals 15 residues. Between the trimmed V and J ends, which lost 1 base and 3 bases, there was a span of 12 bases. CDR3 in amino acids: CASSELRTDEETQYF. The CDR3, as DNA: TGTGCCAGCAGTGAATTACGGACAGATGAAGAGACCCAGTACTTC.

This rearrangement joins TRBV10-2 to TRBJ2-7; 10 bases line up with TRBD2. Trimming removed 3 bases from V and 6 bases from J; junction bases left unmatched: 5. Germline V CDR1 and CDR2: WSHSY, SAAADI. The CDR3 has 14 amino acids. The CDR3 DNA follows: TGCGCCAGCAGTGACTCAGCGGGGGGGCGCGAGCAGTACTTC. Translation gives CASSDSAGGREQYF.

The rearrangement joins TRBV4-2 to TRBJ2-1, with 9 bases lining up with TRBD2. The CDR3 is 15 residues long. The germline V gene encodes CDR1 LGHNA and CDR2 YNFKEQ. V lost 0 bases to trimming and J lost 6 bases; unmatched junction nucleotides: 3. The CDR3 sequence: CASSQDAGGPNEQFF. In DNA, the CDR3 is TGTGCCAGCAGCCAAGATGCGGGGGGGCCCAATGAGCAGTTCTTC.

The rearrangement links TRBV9 to TRBJ2-3; weak D call: TRBD2 (5 bases). V lost 4 bases to trimming and J lost 4 bases, with 25 bases between them. The germline V gene encodes CDR1 SGDLS and CDR2 YYNGEE. The CDR3 is 18 amino acids. The CDR3 DNA follows: TGTGCCAGCAGCCCAGCTACGTTATGGGGTCTAGCCCCAGATACGCAGTATTTT. This sequence encodes CASSPATLWGLAPDTQYF.

A few counts support this clone. The chain recombines TRBV2 with TRBJ2-3; the match to TRBD2 covers 14 bases. Losses at the gene ends were 6 bases for V and 4 bases for J; bases not matched to a gene: 9. Germline CDR1 and CDR2: SNHLY and FYNNEI. This CDR3 has 17 residues. CDR3 in DNA: TGTGCCAGCAGGACCGGGACTAGCGGGAGCTTGGCAGATACGCAGTATTTT. Amino acid sequence: CASRTGTSGSLADTQYF.

This clone appeared a few times. The chain couples TRBV6-4 to TRBJ2-7; TRBD2 is a possible D gene (7 bases). V was shortened by 3 bases and J by 5 bases, with 17 bases between the two germline ends. CDR1 and CDR2 from the germline V gene are MRHNA and SNTAGT. The CDR3 totals 15 residues. The CDR3 coding sequence is TGTGCCAGCAGTGATATTCTCAGGGAGGGGGACGAGCAGTACTTC. It translates to CASSDILREGDEQYF.

The gene calls are TRBV7-8 and TRBJ2-3, with TRBD2 identical over 7 bases. V lost 3 bases and J lost 2; bases outside the gene matches: 5. The CDR3 has 15 residues. The V gene's germline CDR1 is SGHVS and CDR2 FQNEAQ. CDR3 sequence reads: CASSFSGQYTDTQYF. The CDR3 region has the DNA TGTGCCAGCAGCTTTAGCGGGCAATACACAGATACGCAGTATTTT.

V is TRBV13 and J is TRBJ1-5, with a weak D call TRBD1 (5 bases). The CDR3 loop spans 14 amino acids. V gave up 2 bases and J gave up 2 bases, with 7 bases separating them. Germline V gene lookup returns CDR1 PRHDT and CDR2 FYEKMQ (reference sequence). CDR3 nucleotides: TGTGCCAGCAGCTTAATAGGGGGCAATCAGCCCCAGCATTTT. It codes for CASSLIGGNQPQHF.

The V gene is TRBV2, the J gene TRBJ2-5; 8 bases match TRBD1. V shed 9 bases, J shed 13 bases, and the junction held 4 bases outside the gene matches. The CDR3 loop spans 9 amino acids. Germline V gives CDR1 SNHLY, CDR2 FYNNEI. This CDR3 reads CARQGGPYF. CDR3 sequence (DNA): TGTGCCAGACAGGGGGGTCCGTACTTC.

The chain links TRBV9 to TRBJ1-1, with D perhaps TRBD1 (5 bases). The CDR3 is made up of 14 amino acids. The germline V gene has CDR1 SGDLS and CDR2 YYNGEE. Trimming left V 3 bases short and J 4 bases short, with 13 bases between. The DNA for the CDR3 is TGTGCCAGCAGCGCCCGGGACTTCCCCACTGAAGCTTTCTTT. This translates into CASSARDFPTEAFF.

V gene TRBV2 combines with J gene TRBJ2-2; no definite D call. The V gene's germline CDR1 is SNHLY and CDR2 FYNNEI. The CDR3 totals 15 residues. Deletions cut 6 bases from V and 0 bases from J, with 11 bases between. CDR3 DNA: TGTGCCAGCAGACCGGGTGCCGCGAACACCGGGGAGCTGTTTTTT. Translating it yields CASRPGAANTGELFF.

This rearrangement joins TRBV4-1 to TRBJ1-5, with D tentatively TRBD1 (6 bases). Germline CDR1 and CDR2: MGHRA and YSYEKL. The CDR3 spans 14 residues. V was trimmed by 5 bases and J by 3 bases, leaving 11 bases between them. The CDR3 region has the DNA TGCGCCAGCAGCTGGGGACATTTCAATCAGCCCCAGCATTTT. As protein: CASSWGHFNQPQHF.

The chain is built from TRBV19 and TRBJ1-6, with D perhaps matching TRBD1 (5 bases). This CDR3 contains 18 residues. Trimming cost V 5 bases and J 9 bases, with 26 bases left between them. Germline V gene data show CDR1 as LNHDA and CDR2 as SQIVND (reference sequence). CDR3 amino acids: CASSFDRDSRSITSPLHF. The CDR3 DNA sequence: TGTGCCAGTAGTTTTGACCGGGACTCCCGTTCTATAACTTCACCCCTCCACTTT.

This clone occurred a few times. The V call is TRBV5-5, the J call TRBJ1-3, with 9 bases aligning to TRBD1. With 4 bases clipped from V and 6 bases from J, the junction kept 11 bases outside the gene matches. CDR1 SGHKS and CDR2 YYEKEE come from the germline V gene (reference sequence). The CDR3 runs 16 residues. DNA for the CDR3: TGTGCCAGCAGCCCGATTACAGGGGGCTGGGAAAACACCATATATTTT. This codes for CASSPITGGWENTIYF.

The chain uses TRBV5-4 and TRBJ1-4; TRBD1 matches 7 bases. The CDR3 contains 15 residues. Germline V gene data show CDR1 as SGHNT and CDR2 as YYREEE (reference sequence). V was clipped by 4 bases and J by 8 bases; unmatched bases: 11. CDR3 nucleotides: TGTGCCAGCAGCGCTTCGACAGGGATGGCGGAAAAACTGTTTTTT. Translated, it gives CASSASTGMAEKLFF. The complete variable domain, with remaining parts taken from reference TRBV5-4 and TRBJ1-4, reads ETGVTQSPTHLIKTRGQQVTLRCSSQSGHNTVSWYQQALGQGPQFIFQYYREEENGRGNFPPRFSGLQFPNYSSELNVNALELDDSALYLCASSASTGMAEKLFFGSGTQLSVL.

The chain recombines TRBV19 with TRBJ2-3; no definite D call. Trimming pared 4 bases from V and 2 bases from J, leaving 7 bases between. CDR1 LNHDA and CDR2 SQIVND come from the germline V gene (reference sequence). CDR3 length: 13 residues. This CDR3 reads CASSKSFTDTQYF. The CDR3 coding sequence is TGTGCCAGTAGTAAATCCTTCACAGATACGCAGTATTTT.

The V and J genes are TRBV27 and TRBJ2-1, with no clear D. The ends were cut back, 4 bases at V and 0 bases at J, with 13 bases in the middle. This CDR3 has 16 amino acids. Looked up from germline, CDR1 is MNHEY and CDR2 is SMNVEV (reference sequence). The CDR3 reads CASSSLGSRSYNEQFF. The CDR3 nucleotides are TGTGCCAGCAGTTCTCTAGGTAGCCGCTCCTACAATGAGCAGTTCTTC.

The CDR3 here is CASSQDGDYGYTF. The CDR3 DNA reads TGTGCCAGCAGCCAAGACGGAGACTATGGCTACACCTTC. The chain couples TRBV4-2 to TRBJ1-2; D unclear. The germline V and J ends were trimmed by 0 bases and 3 bases, with 5 bases remaining between them. Germline V gene data show CDR1 as LGHNA and CDR2 as YNFKEQ. The CDR3 has 13 amino acids.

The chain recombines TRBV2 with TRBJ1-2; TRBD1 matches 10 bases. J was trimmed by 2 bases and V by 6 bases; bases with no gene match: 15. This CDR3 is 18 amino acids long. The germline V gene has CDR1 SNHLY and CDR2 FYNNEI. CDR3 sequence (DNA): TGTGCCAGCAGCAACTCCCGGACAGGGGGGACCTTCAACTATGGCTACACCTTC. It is translated as CASSNSRTGGTFNYGYTF.

This chain joins TRBV9 and TRBJ1-1; D is unresolved. Germline V CDR1 and CDR2: SGDLS, YYNGEE. V gave up 0 bases and J gave up 4 bases, with 10 bases separating them. There are 14 residues in the CDR3. CDR3 protein: CASSVAVTGTEAFF. The CDR3, as DNA: TGTGCCAGCAGCGTAGCTGTAACGGGCACTGAAGCTTTCTTT.

The chain carries TRBV7-7 and TRBJ2-3, with 11 bases that match TRBD2. The J segment lost 0 bases and the V segment lost 1 base, leaving 6 bases of the junction unmatched. CDR3 length: 18 amino acids. Germline V gene lookup returns CDR1 SSHAT and CDR2 FNYEAQ (reference sequence). The CDR3, as DNA: TGTGCCAGCAGCTTAGGTAGCGGGGGGGTAACTAGCACAGATACGCAGTATTTT. Protein product: CASSLGSGGVTSTDTQYF.

Here the CDR3 reads CASSLGTVSNQPQHF. The DNA for the CDR3 is TGCGCCAGCAGCTTGGGGACAGTTAGCAATCAGCCCCAGCATTTT. The chain recombines TRBV5-1 with TRBJ1-5, with D tentatively TRBD1 (6 bases). The CDR3 is 15 residues long. Germline V gene data show CDR1 as SGHRS and CDR2 as YFSETQ. The V and J ends lost 0 bases and 0 bases respectively, with 7 bases between them. The variable domain in full, with the rest retrieved from reference TRBV5-1 and TRBJ1-5, is KAGVTQTPRYLIKTRGQQVTLSCSPISGHRSVSWYQQTPGQGLQFLFEYFSETQRNKGNFPGRFSGRQFSNSRSEMNVSTLELGDSALYLCASSLGTVSNQPQHFGDGTRLSIL.

CDR3 DNA sequence: TGTGCCAGCAGGCCCTCGGGAGACGAAAAACTGTTTTTT. Its translation is CASRPSGDEKLFF. This chain uses TRBV7-9 with TRBJ1-4, with no clear D. The CDR3 spans 13 residues. Germline V gene sequence: CDR1 SEHNR, CDR2 FQNEAQ (reference sequence). Trimming removed 6 bases from V and 8 bases from J, with 13 bases in between.

This clone was seen only a few times. The gene calls are TRBV10-3 and TRBJ1-3; 7 bases agree with TRBD1. The ends lost 6 bases at V and 3 bases at J; junction bases unmatched: 2. CDR3 length equals 13 residues. Germline V gives CDR1 ENHRY, CDR2 SYGVKD. CDR3 nucleotides: TGTGCCATCAGGGGGACAGATGGAAACACCATATATTTT. Protein sequence: CAIRGTDGNTIYF.